A selection of T cell receptor beta chains follows, all from one sample in a study of cytomegalovirus exposure and HLA in healthy donors. Profiling relied on immunoSEQ multiplex PCR, and the TCRdb table lists in-frame clones only, not all of them. In the table there are about 210,000 clones, more than 70% of which are singletons. The sequencing sample was made of PBMCs. All receptors derive from a boy under 18 in good health and CMV-seronegative. Both conserved end residues are part of each CDR3. The D gene is left open where the match is weak.

j_call cdr3_length v_call d_call cdr3_nt cdr3_aa
TRBJ1-5 15 TRBV6-1 TRBD1 TGTGCCAGCAGTTTGAGCAGGGGGGAAAGACAGCCCCAGCATTTT CASSLSRGERQPQHF
TRBJ2-3 18 TRBV27 - TGTGCCAGTCAAGTGAGGCGGGATAACGGTCCTAGCACAGATACGCAGTATTTT CASQVRRDNGPSTDTQYF
TRBJ2-1 14 TRBV4-1 - TGCGCCAGCAGCCAAGATGTCTTTGACAATGAGCAGTTCTTC CASSQDVFDNEQFF
TRBJ2-1 16 TRBV11-3 TRBD2 TGTGCCAGCAGCACCCGGACTAGCGGGGGCTACAATGAGCAGTTCTTC CASSTRTSGGYNEQFF
TRBJ1-1 13 TRBV19 - TGTGCCAGTAGTATTGGAGTAAACACTGAAGCTTTCTTT CASSIGVNTEAFF
TRBJ2-7 13 TRBV5-4 - TGTGCCACCGCCCCACCCTCCAGAAGCGAGCAGTACTTC CATAPPSRSEQYF
TRBJ2-1 14 TRBV10-3 - TGTGCCATCAGTGTGGGGGGTTCCTACAATGAGCAGTTCTTC CAISVGGSYNEQFF
TRBJ2-7 15 TRBV5-6 TRBD1 TGTGCCAGCAGCTTGGCCCCGAGACAGGGCTACGAGCAGTACTTC CASSLAPRQGYEQYF
TRBJ1-1 13 TRBV30 TRBD1 TGTGCCTCGACCAGGGGGCCTAACACTGAAGCTTTCTTT CASTRGPNTEAFF
TRBJ1-1 15 TRBV5-1 - TGCGCCAGCAGCTTGGTGGCAGGGAGGGTCACTGAAGCTTTCTTT CASSLVAGRVTEAFF
TRBJ1-3 15 TRBV9 - TGTGCCAGCAGCGTACTGCAGGAGGCTGGAAACACCATATATTTT CASSVLQEAGNTIYF
TRBJ2-7 11 TRBV13 - TGTGCCAGCAGCTTAGGGGGCCGACCGTACTTC CASSLGGRPYF
TRBJ2-6 16 TRBV5-6 - TGTGCCAGCAGCAAACAGCGGGTGGCTGGGGCCAACGTCCTGACTTTC CASSKQRVAGANVLTF
TRBJ1-2 14 TRBV18 - TGTGCCAGCTCCCCCAACAGGGACGCATATGGCTACACCTTC CASSPNRDAYGYTF
TRBJ2-1 16 TRBV28 - TGTGCCAGCATATTGGGGCGGGGGCCTCCCCTCAGTGAGCAGTTCTTC CASILGRGPPLSEQFF
TRBJ2-1 16 TRBV19 TRBD2 TGTGCCAGTAGAATAAGCGGGATCAGCTCCTACAATGAGCAGTTCTTC CASRISGISSYNEQFF